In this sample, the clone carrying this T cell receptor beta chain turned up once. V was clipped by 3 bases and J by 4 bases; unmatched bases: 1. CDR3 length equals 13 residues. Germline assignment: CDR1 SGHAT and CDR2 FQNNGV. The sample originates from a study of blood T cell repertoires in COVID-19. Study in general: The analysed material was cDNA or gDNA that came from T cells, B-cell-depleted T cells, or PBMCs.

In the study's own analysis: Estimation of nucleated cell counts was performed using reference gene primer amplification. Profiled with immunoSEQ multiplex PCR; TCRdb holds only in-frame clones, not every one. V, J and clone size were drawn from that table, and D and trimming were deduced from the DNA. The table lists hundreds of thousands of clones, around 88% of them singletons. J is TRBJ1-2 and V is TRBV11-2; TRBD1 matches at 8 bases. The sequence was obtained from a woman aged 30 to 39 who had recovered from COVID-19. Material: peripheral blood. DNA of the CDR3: TGTGCCAGCAGCTTCGGACAGGGCTATGGCTACACCTTC. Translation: CASSFGQGYGYTF.